This is a list of T cell receptor beta chains from one sample in a study of cytomegalovirus exposure and HLA in healthy donors. Produced via immunoSEQ multiplex PCR; TCRdb's table is partial and in-frame only. The table shows around 190,000 clones, with over 65% occurring only once. Material: PBMCs. Receptors were obtained from a man aged 40-55 years in good health and CMV-seropositive. Each CDR3 is given with its conserved first and last residue. The D gene is left open where the match is weak. Clone sizes are given selectively: once, few, many, or a class where the clone is expanded.

abundance: -
d_gene: -
len: 14
j_gene: TRBJ2-1
v_gene: TRBV18
CDR3nt: TGTGCCAGCTCACCGGTAGTAGGAGGGAATGAGCAGTTCTTC
CDR3aa: CASSPVVGGNEQFF

abundance: -
d_gene: -
len: 14
j_gene: TRBJ1-4
v_gene: TRBV5-1
CDR3nt: TGCGCCAGCAGCTCGGGGACAACTAATGAAAAACTGTTTTTT
CDR3aa: CASSSGTTNEKLFF

abundance: -
d_gene: -
len: 16
j_gene: TRBJ2-3
v_gene: TRBV5-6
CDR3nt: TGTGCCAGCAGCTTGTGGGCAGAAGGGGGCACAGATACGCAGTATTTT
CDR3aa: CASSLWAEGGTDTQYF

abundance: -
d_gene: TRBD2
len: 15
j_gene: TRBJ2-5
v_gene: TRBV5-1
CDR3nt: TGCGCCAGCAGCCGCAGCGGGGGGCCCCAAGAGACCCAGTACTTC
CDR3aa: CASSRSGGPQETQYF

abundance: -
d_gene: TRBD1
len: 16
j_gene: TRBJ1-6
v_gene: TRBV6-5
CDR3nt: TGTGCCAGCAGTTACACCAGGACAGGGGGGCGTTCACCCCTCCACTTT
CDR3aa: CASSYTRTGGRSPLHF

abundance: -
d_gene: -
len: 14
j_gene: TRBJ2-2
v_gene: TRBV19
CDR3nt: TGTGCCAGTAGTATGGGAGGGGGCACCGGGGAGCTGTTTTTT
CDR3aa: CASSMGGGTGELFF

abundance: -
d_gene: -
len: 15
j_gene: TRBJ1-2
v_gene: TRBV14
CDR3nt: TGTGCCAGCAGCCAAAACCCCACAGCCCCTCATGGCTACACCTTC
CDR3aa: CASSQNPTAPHGYTF

abundance: -
d_gene: TRBD2
len: 17
j_gene: TRBJ2-3
v_gene: TRBV7-8
CDR3nt: TGTGCCAGCAGCTTAGCAACTAGCGGGGGGACGACAGATACGCAGTATTTT
CDR3aa: CASSLATSGGTTDTQYF

abundance: few
d_gene: -
len: 12
j_gene: TRBJ2-7
v_gene: TRBV2
CDR3nt: TGTGCCAGCAGAGAACAGGGCTACGAGCAGTACTTC
CDR3aa: CASREQGYEQYF

abundance: -
d_gene: TRBD1
len: 15
j_gene: TRBJ2-7
v_gene: TRBV7-6
CDR3nt: TGTGCCAGCAGCGAGGCCGGGACAGGGCCCTACGAGCAGTACTTC
CDR3aa: CASSEAGTGPYEQYF

abundance: -
d_gene: -
len: 13
j_gene: TRBJ1-1
v_gene: TRBV6-1
CDR3nt: TGTGCCAGCAGCCTGGGGGAGGGCACTGAAGCTTTCTTT
CDR3aa: CASSLGEGTEAFF

abundance: -
d_gene: -
len: 13
j_gene: TRBJ2-2
v_gene: TRBV29-1
CDR3nt: TGCAGCGTGAGGACAGCGCCGGCCGGGGAGCTGTTTTTT
CDR3aa: CSVRTAPAGELFF

abundance: -
d_gene: TRBD2
len: 13
j_gene: TRBJ2-7
v_gene: TRBV19
CDR3nt: TGTGCCAGTAGTATTACGGGGGGCTACGAGCAGTACTTC
CDR3aa: CASSITGGYEQYF

abundance: -
d_gene: -
len: 15
j_gene: TRBJ2-1
v_gene: TRBV5-1
CDR3nt: TGCGCCAGCAGCTTACCGGGATCGGCGGTCAATGAGCAGTTCTTC
CDR3aa: CASSLPGSAVNEQFF

abundance: -
d_gene: TRBD2
len: 11
j_gene: TRBJ2-7
v_gene: TRBV7-3
CDR3nt: TGTGCCAGCAGCTCGGGGGGCGAGCAGTACTTC
CDR3aa: CASSSGGEQYF

abundance: few
d_gene: TRBD1
len: 15
j_gene: TRBJ2-2
v_gene: TRBV5-1
CDR3nt: TGCGCCAGCAGCTTACAGGGGGCCGACACCGGGGAGCTGTTTTTT
CDR3aa: CASSLQGADTGELFF

abundance: -
d_gene: -
len: 15
j_gene: TRBJ1-2
v_gene: TRBV19
CDR3nt: TGTGCCAGTAGTACCAGGGACATAGCTAACTATGGCTACACCTTC
CDR3aa: CASSTRDIANYGYTF

abundance: -
d_gene: -
len: 15
j_gene: TRBJ2-1
v_gene: TRBV9
CDR3nt: TGTGCCAGCAGCGTAGGGGTCGGGGCCTACAATGAGCAGTTCTTC
CDR3aa: CASSVGVGAYNEQFF

abundance: once
d_gene: TRBD1
len: 16
j_gene: TRBJ2-5
v_gene: TRBV9
CDR3nt: TGTGCCAGCAGCCAACAAGGGGACAGGGTTCAAGAGACCCAGTACTTC
CDR3aa: CASSQQGDRVQETQYF

abundance: -
d_gene: -
len: 13
j_gene: TRBJ1-1
v_gene: TRBV2
CDR3nt: TGTGCCAGCAGTGAGGGGGCCTTAAGTGAAGCTTTCTTT
CDR3aa: CASSEGALSEAFF

abundance: -
d_gene: TRBD2
len: 14
j_gene: TRBJ2-1
v_gene: TRBV15
CDR3nt: TGTGCCACGTCCCGGGACTATCTCTACAATGAGCAGTTCTTC
CDR3aa: CATSRDYLYNEQFF

abundance: -
d_gene: -
len: 15
j_gene: TRBJ1-1
v_gene: TRBV18
CDR3nt: TGTGCCAGCTCACCTCCCGGGGGGCGGAGCACTGAAGCTTTCTTT
CDR3aa: CASSPPGGRSTEAFF

abundance: -
d_gene: TRBD2
len: 13
j_gene: TRBJ2-1
v_gene: TRBV30
CDR3nt: TGTGCCTGGAATAGGCTAGCGGGAAACGAGCAGTTCTTC
CDR3aa: CAWNRLAGNEQFF

abundance: -
d_gene: -
len: 17
j_gene: TRBJ1-1
v_gene: TRBV25-1
CDR3nt: TGTGCCAGCAGTCCTTTCCCCTCCGGGACACTGAGCACTGAAGCTTTCTTT
CDR3aa: CASSPFPSGTLSTEAFF

abundance: -
d_gene: -
len: 13
j_gene: TRBJ2-1
v_gene: TRBV7-2
CDR3nt: TGTGCCAGCAGCTTAGGGGGCTGGAATGAGCAGTTCTTC
CDR3aa: CASSLGGWNEQFF

abundance: -
d_gene: -
len: 14
j_gene: TRBJ2-1
v_gene: TRBV7-2
CDR3nt: TGTGCCAGCAGCCCCGGGGGGCGGGAGAGCGGGCAGTTCTTC
CDR3aa: CASSPGGRESGQFF

abundance: -
d_gene: -
len: 11
j_gene: TRBJ2-5
v_gene: TRBV7-9
CDR3nt: TGTGCCAGCAGCTCCCTGGAGACCCAGTACTTC
CDR3aa: CASSSLETQYF

abundance: -
d_gene: -
len: 15
j_gene: TRBJ1-4
v_gene: TRBV5-1
CDR3nt: TGCGCCAGCAGCTTGGTGGGGCTTTGGGATGAAAAACTGTTTTTT
CDR3aa: CASSLVGLWDEKLFF

abundance: -
d_gene: TRBD1
len: 16
j_gene: TRBJ1-2
v_gene: TRBV11-2
CDR3nt: TGTGCCAGCAGCTTGGGACAGGGGCAACCTCTTTATGGCTACACCTTC
CDR3aa: CASSLGQGQPLYGYTF

abundance: few
d_gene: -
len: 15
j_gene: TRBJ2-1
v_gene: TRBV10-3
CDR3nt: TGTGCCATCAGTGAGACAGGGAAATCCTACAATGAGCAGTTCTTC
CDR3aa: CAISETGKSYNEQFF

abundance: -
d_gene: TRBD1
len: 16
j_gene: TRBJ2-6
v_gene: TRBV2
CDR3nt: TGTGCCAGCAGGGGGACAGGGGGGGCTGGGGCCAACGTCCTGACTTTC
CDR3aa: CASRGTGGAGANVLTF

abundance: -
d_gene: -
len: 15
j_gene: TRBJ2-3
v_gene: TRBV5-6
CDR3nt: TGTGCCAGCAGCTTGGCGGTGGGGCCCACAGATACGCAGTATTTT
CDR3aa: CASSLAVGPTDTQYF

abundance: -
d_gene: -
len: 15
j_gene: TRBJ1-1
v_gene: TRBV18
CDR3nt: TGTGCCAGCTCACCACAGGGCCCCGGGGGGACTGAAGCTTTCTTT
CDR3aa: CASSPQGPGGTEAFF

abundance: -
d_gene: TRBD2
len: 15
j_gene: TRBJ2-5
v_gene: TRBV5-1
CDR3nt: TGCGCCAGCAGCTTCCAGCGGGGGCCCCAAGAGACCCAGTACTTC
CDR3aa: CASSFQRGPQETQYF

abundance: once
d_gene: TRBD2
len: 15
j_gene: TRBJ2-3
v_gene: TRBV5-1
CDR3nt: TGCGCCAGCAGCTTGCGAGCGGGGGGGCCAGATACGCAGTATTTT
CDR3aa: CASSLRAGGPDTQYF

abundance: -
d_gene: -
len: 13
j_gene: TRBJ2-7
v_gene: TRBV10-3
CDR3nt: TGTGCCATCAGTGAGACAGGGATCGACGAGCAGTACTTC
CDR3aa: CAISETGIDEQYF

abundance: -
d_gene: TRBD2
len: 15
j_gene: TRBJ2-1
v_gene: TRBV9
CDR3nt: TGTGCCAGCAGCGTGGGACTAGCGAGTCACAATGAGCAGTTCTTC
CDR3aa: CASSVGLASHNEQFF

abundance: once
d_gene: -
len: 15
j_gene: TRBJ1-2
v_gene: TRBV10-3
CDR3nt: TGTGCCATCAGTGATGGGGTACAGGGTATACATGGCTACACCTTC
CDR3aa: CAISDGVQGIHGYTF

abundance: -
d_gene: TRBD2
len: 18
j_gene: TRBJ2-3
v_gene: TRBV7-9
CDR3nt: TGTGCCAGCAGCTTAGAATTTACTAGCGGGCTTAGCACAGATACGCAGTATTTT
CDR3aa: CASSLEFTSGLSTDTQYF

abundance: -
d_gene: TRBD1
len: 15
j_gene: TRBJ2-1
v_gene: TRBV5-1
CDR3nt: TGCGCCAGCAGCTACGGACAGGGTTCCGTCGATGAGCAGTTCTTC
CDR3aa: CASSYGQGSVDEQFF

abundance: -
d_gene: TRBD1
len: 14
j_gene: TRBJ1-1
v_gene: TRBV5-6
CDR3nt: TGTGCCAGCAGCTGGGGACAGGGGATGGTTGAAGCTTTCTTT
CDR3aa: CASSWGQGMVEAFF

abundance: -
d_gene: -
len: 14
j_gene: TRBJ2-7
v_gene: TRBV5-8
CDR3nt: TGTGCCAGCAGCAACAGGGGGGGCTCCTACGAGCAGTACTTC
CDR3aa: CASSNRGGSYEQYF

abundance: -
d_gene: -
len: 14
j_gene: TRBJ2-3
v_gene: TRBV11-3
CDR3nt: TGTGCCAGCAGCTTGGTGGGGGCCGCAGATACGCAGTATTTT
CDR3aa: CASSLVGAADTQYF

abundance: once
d_gene: TRBD1
len: 18
j_gene: TRBJ2-2
v_gene: TRBV2
CDR3nt: TGTGCCAGCAGGAACCGGGACAGGGACTACAGGTTGACCGGGGAGCTGTTTTTT
CDR3aa: CASRNRDRDYRLTGELFF

abundance: -
d_gene: TRBD2
len: 18
j_gene: TRBJ2-1
v_gene: TRBV7-3
CDR3nt: TGTGCCAGCAGCTTGGGGCTAGCGGGAGGGGACTCCTACAATGAGCAGTTCTTC
CDR3aa: CASSLGLAGGDSYNEQFF

abundance: -
d_gene: TRBD2
len: 17
j_gene: TRBJ2-5
v_gene: TRBV10-1
CDR3nt: TGCGCCAGCAGTGAGTCACCCGGGGGGGGACTCCAAGAGACCCAGTACTTC
CDR3aa: CASSESPGGGLQETQYF

abundance: -
d_gene: -
len: 16
j_gene: TRBJ2-2
v_gene: TRBV7-3
CDR3nt: TGTGCCAGCAGAGTGGGGGGGGCACAGAGTCACGGGGAGCTGTTTTTT
CDR3aa: CASRVGGAQSHGELFF

abundance: -
d_gene: -
len: 15
j_gene: TRBJ2-3
v_gene: TRBV30
CDR3nt: TGTGCCTGGAGTGTACCCGGGAGTGGGACAGATACGCAGTATTTT
CDR3aa: CAWSVPGSGTDTQYF

abundance: -
d_gene: -
len: 13
j_gene: TRBJ2-5
v_gene: TRBV5-1
CDR3nt: TGCGCCAGCAGCTCGAGACTCCCAGAGACCCAGTACTTC
CDR3aa: CASSSRLPETQYF

abundance: -
d_gene: TRBD1
len: 14
j_gene: TRBJ1-4
v_gene: TRBV30
CDR3nt: TGTGCCTGGAGCGGACAGGGGGCTACTGAAAAACTGTTTTTT
CDR3aa: CAWSGQGATEKLFF

abundance: few
d_gene: TRBD1
len: 15
j_gene: TRBJ1-2
v_gene: TRBV6-5
CDR3nt: TGTGCCAGCAGTTCCCCGACAGGGGGAGACTATGGCTACACCTTC
CDR3aa: CASSSPTGGDYGYTF

abundance: -
d_gene: -
len: 15
j_gene: TRBJ1-2
v_gene: TRBV5-4
CDR3nt: TGTGCCAGCAGCTCCCCGGGAGGGAGCGCCTATGGCTACACCTTC
CDR3aa: CASSSPGGSAYGYTF